Below, one T cell receptor (beta chain) is given with its context. The antigen is not known. This sample is drawn from a study of cytomegalovirus exposure and HLA in healthy donors. General observations from the study: Researchers reported that a few CMV-associated chains were confirmed in vitro as CMV antigen-specific. A missense variant in DCLRE1C was later tied to TCR beta V- and J-gene trimming. The productive fraction for most TCR beta V segments was about 90% or about 30% in an earlier analysis. Based on reports, TCR beta sequences accurately predicted HLA-A and HLA-B alleles for most subjects.

A multiplex PCR was run with 60 Vbeta primers and 13 Jbeta primers. The method was immunoSEQ multiplex PCR; TCRdb's version includes in-frame clones alone and lacks a portion of them. Of 140,000 to 150,000 clones in the sample, roughly 74% are singletons; the top ten hold about 2.5%. Source material: PBMCs. The sequence was collected from a woman aged 18-30 years in good health and CMV-seropositive.

The CDR3 coding sequence is TGTGCCAGCAGTGAAGCGGGGAGCTATGGCTACACCTTC. Translation gives CASSEAGSYGYTF. The chain recombines TRBV6-1 with TRBJ1-2; no definite D call. Germline V gene lookup returns CDR1 MNHNS and CDR2 SASEGT. CDR3 size: 13 residues. V lost 0 bases, J lost 4 bases, and 6 bases lay in between.